One sample yielded the 9 T cell receptor beta chains listed below, sequenced in a study of cytomegalovirus exposure and HLA in healthy donors. Primers included in the PCR were 60 Vbeta and 13 Jbeta primers. The data were produced by immunoSEQ multiplex PCR, yet TCRdb's version contains in-frame clones alone and is incomplete. The sample comprises about 130,000 clones, about two thirds of which are singletons, and approximately 3.5% rests with the top ten. Sequencing was carried out using PBMCs. All receptors come from a man aged 30-40 years in good health and CMV-seronegative.

The chain combines TRBV18 with TRBJ2-7; 7 nucleotides align to TRBD2. Per germline, CDR1 KGHSH and CDR2 LQKENI. The V and J ends lost 3 bases and 5 bases, in that order; junction bases with no gene match: 10. The CDR3 covers 15 residues. CDR3 sequence: CASSPASSGGHEQYF. The CDR3 DNA sequence: TGTGCCAGCTCACCGGCGTCTAGCGGCGGCCACGAGCAGTACTTC.

The V and J genes are TRBV21-1 and TRBJ2-7; the D segment call TRBD1 is taken from the table without a DNA check. TRBV21-1 is deemed a pseudogene. The CDR3 spans 21 residues. CDR3 sequence: CASSSVKGQGDFKVLSYEQYF. The CDR3 coding sequence is TGTGCCAGCAGCTCGGTAAAAGGACAGGGAGATTTCAAGGTCCTGTCCTACGAGCAGTACTTC.

V and J are TRBV5-6 and TRBJ2-4, with TRBD1 as a possible D gene (6 bases). Germline V gene sequence: CDR1 SGHDT, CDR2 YYEEEE. CDR3 length equals 13 residues. Between the trimmed V and J ends, which lost 6 bases and 7 bases, there was a span of 14 bases. CDR3 coding DNA: TGTGCCAGCAACTCTGAAGGGGGTAACATTCAGTACTTC. Translating gives CASNSEGGNIQYF.

In its sample, this clone was seen a few times. The chain carries TRBV30 and TRBJ1-1; D might be TRBD1 (5 bases). This CDR3 contains 13 residues. Germline lookup yields CDR1 GTSNPN and CDR2 SVGIG (reference sequence). Between the trimmed V and J ends, which lost 5 bases and 2 bases, there was a span of 12 bases. The DNA for the CDR3 is TGTGCCTGGGGAAGCAGGGCTAACACTGAAGCTTTCTTT. This sequence encodes CAWGSRANTEAFF.

The J gene is TRBJ1-5, the V gene TRBV28, with D uncertain. V shed 6 bases and J shed 3 bases, with 6 bases lying between them. The CDR3 totals 12 residues. Germline CDR1 is MDHEN and CDR2 is SYDVKM. CDR3 DNA sequence: TGTGCCAGCAGCCCAAACAATCAGCCCCAGCATTTT. Translating it yields CASSPNNQPQHF.

This chain joins TRBV9 and TRBJ1-1; TRBD1 is a possible D gene (5 bases). Per the germline V gene, CDR1 is SGDLS and CDR2 is YYNGEE. With 0 bases removed from V and 5 bases from J, the gap between germline ends came to 8 bases. This CDR3 contains 13 residues. The CDR3 region is CASSVGGRTEAFF. The CDR3 nucleotides are TGTGCCAGCAGCGTAGGGGGGAGGACTGAAGCTTTCTTT.

The chain recombines TRBV2 with TRBJ2-7; 7 bases match TRBD1. The J segment lost 0 bases and the V segment lost 2 bases, leaving 1 base of the junction unmatched. The CDR3 loop spans 14 amino acids. The germline V gene has CDR1 SNHLY and CDR2 FYNNEI. CDR3 amino acids: CASSEQGVSYEQYF. DNA for the CDR3: TGTGCCAGCAGTGAACAGGGGGTCTCCTACGAGCAGTACTTC.

For this clone: Only one base separates this from a far larger clonotype, so it likely reflects a read error. Distinct nucleotide sequences in the sample also encode this CDR3. CDR3 DNA: TGTGCCAGCAGTTTCCCACGGTGGGGAGGCCATGGCTACACCTTC. This sequence encodes CASSFPRWGGHGYTF. V gene TRBV28 combines with J gene TRBJ1-2, with unresolved D. This CDR3 region has 15 residues. Germline assignment: CDR1 MDHEN and CDR2 SYDVKM. V lost 3 bases and J lost 6, with 17 bases in between.

The chain joins TRBV6-5 to TRBJ1-1, with D perhaps TRBD1 (5 bases). CDR1 and CDR2 from the germline V gene are MNHEY and SVGAGI. The CDR3 covers 16 residues. The V end lost 0 bases, the J end lost 1 base, and 12 bases lay between the germline ends. The CDR3 coding sequence is TGTGCCAGCAGTTACTCGAAACGGGGGGGGAACACTGAAGCTTTCTTT. This encodes CASSYSKRGGNTEAFF.